These T cell receptor beta chains were read from a single sample in a study of Ad26.COV2.S vaccination and SARS-CoV-2 variants. Using immunoSEQ multiplex PCR, the repertoire was profiled, and TCRdb retains in-frame clones only, with some absent. The table includes 440,000 or so clones, around 91% detected once. This specimen consisted of peripheral blood, obtained in a trial of Ad26.COV2.S vaccine versus placebo. Receptors were obtained from a person between 18 and 65 years old who received the Ad26.COV2.S COVID-19 vaccine or a placebo. CDR3s include the opening cysteine and the closing phenylalanine or tryptophan. A D gene is named only where the DNA matches it firmly. Rows give clone size only sometimes, using once, few, many, or a class for an expanded clone.

>TRBV7-2|TRBJ1-1|.|13|.
TGTGCCAGCAGCTCCCAAGGGGGCACTGAAGCTTTCTTT
CASSSQGGTEAFF
>TRBV7-8|TRBJ2-1|.|17|.
TGTGCCAGCAGCCAGGGGGGACGCGGGGGCTCCTACAATGAGCAGTTCTTC
CASSQGGRGGSYNEQFF
>TRBV5-4|TRBJ2-1|.|18|.
TGTGCCAGCAGCTTGACCATTCGGACGTTAATTCCCTACAATGAGCAGTTCTTC
CASSLTIRTLIPYNEQFF
>TRBV27|TRBJ1-2|.|12|.
TGTGCCAGCAGTTCAACAGGGTTTGGCTACACCTTC
CASSSTGFGYTF
>TRBV28|TRBJ2-2|TRBD2|16|.
TGTGCCAGCAGTTTATATCCTAGCGGGAGTCCCGGGGAGCTGTTTTTT
CASSLYPSGSPGELFF
>TRBV9|TRBJ2-1|TRBD1|15|once
TGTGCCTCCAGCCCGACGACAGGGGTATTTAATGAGCAGTTCTTC
CASSPTTGVFNEQFF
>TRBV29-1|TRBJ1-1|.|12|once
TGCAGCGCCGAAATAGGGGCCTCCGAAGCTTTCTTT
CSAEIGASEAFF
>TRBV5-1|TRBJ2-3|.|19|.
TGCGCCAGCAGCTTGGCCCCACCCGGGGATAGCCTGTTCCCTCCTACGCAGTATTTT
CASSLAPPGDSLFPPTQYF
>TRBV18|TRBJ1-5|.|13|.
TGTGCCAGCTCTCCGAATAGCAATCAGCCCCAGCATTTT
CASSPNSNQPQHF
>TRBV19|TRBJ2-1|.|15|.
TGTGCCAGTAGTACCCGGACAGGGAGGGACAATGAGCAGTTCTTC
CASSTRTGRDNEQFF
>TRBV7-3|TRBJ2-1|.|13|.
TGTGCCAGCAGTCGAGACCGACACAATGAGCAGTTCTTC
CASSRDRHNEQFF
>TRBV6-5|TRBJ2-7|.|13|.
TGTGCCAGCGGAGGGGCGCTTTTCCACGAGCAGTACTTC
CASGGALFHEQYF
>TRBV28|TRBJ2-7|.|17|.
TGTGCCAGCAGATCAAAGCGGATCAGTGATAGCTCCTACGAGCAGTACTTC
CASRSKRISDSSYEQYF
>TRBV24-1|TRBJ2-5|TRBD2|18|once
TGTGCCACCAGTGATTCCCCCGGGACTAGCGGGTACCAAGAGACCCAGTACTTC
CATSDSPGTSGYQETQYF
>TRBV28|TRBJ1-1|.|12|.
TGTGCCAGCAGGTCCGGAAGCACTGAAGCTTTCTTT
CASRSGSTEAFF
>TRBV24-1|TRBJ2-3|.|13|.
TGTGCCACCAGTGATTCCGGCACAGATACGCAGTATTTT
CATSDSGTDTQYF
>TRBV19|TRBJ2-7|TRBD1|15|.
TGTGCCAGTAGTTCGGGACAGGCTCTCAAGTCGCAGCAGTACTTC
CASSSGQALKSQQYF
>TRBV7-2|TRBJ1-4|.|15|.
TGTGCCAGCAGCTTGTTCAAGCAGCCTAATGAAAAACTGTTTTTT
CASSLFKQPNEKLFF
>TRBV7-9|TRBJ2-3|.|16|once
TGTGCCAGCAGCTTAGCCTCCCGGTTGGGCCTAGATACGCAGTATTTT
CASSLASRLGLDTQYF
>TRBV11-2|TRBJ2-7|.|16|.
TGTGCCAGCAGCCGCGAATATGGGGGGCTGGGATACGAGCAGTACTTC
CASSREYGGLGYEQYF
>TRBV28|TRBJ1-5|.|14|.
TGTGCCAGCAGTTTATGGGGGGCAGGTGAGCCCCAGCATTTT
CASSLWGAGEPQHF
>TRBV7-9|TRBJ2-1|TRBD2|15|.
TGTGCCAGCACCCAACTCGGGACTAGTCTTGGTGAGCAGTTCTTC
CASTQLGTSLGEQFF
>TRBV29-1|TRBJ1-2|TRBD1|12|.
TGCAGCGAAATGACAGGGGGCGGGGGCTACACCTTC
CSEMTGGGGYTF
>TRBV19|TRBJ2-1|.|12|.
TGTGCCAGTAGTATGGATGGATATGAGCAGTTCTTC
CASSMDGYEQFF
>TRBV27|TRBJ2-5|TRBD1|16|.
TGTGCCAGCAGTTTAAACTCCGGGACAGGGCAAGAGACCCAGTACTTC
CASSLNSGTGQETQYF
>TRBV18|TRBJ2-7|TRBD1|15|.
TGTGCCAGCTCTCTAGGACAGGGGGAATCCTACGAGCAGTACTTC
CASSLGQGESYEQYF
>TRBV7-6|TRBJ1-5|.|13|.
TGTGCCAGCAGCTTAGGCAGGGGCGACGCCCAGCATTTT
CASSLGRGDAQHF
>TRBV5-1|TRBJ2-1|TRBD2|15|.
TGCGCCAGCAGCTTGAGCGGGAGCTCCTACAATGAGCAGTTCTTC
CASSLSGSSYNEQFF
>TRBV4-2|TRBJ2-1|TRBD1|16|.
TGTGCCAGCAGCCAAAGTACAGGGGGGTCCTACAATGAGCAGTTCTTC
CASSQSTGGSYNEQFF
>TRBV15|TRBJ1-5|TRBD1|16|.
TGTGCCACCAGCAGAGTCGCAGGGGGGAGGAATCAGCCCCAGCATTTT
CATSRVAGGRNQPQHF
>TRBV29-1|TRBJ2-5|TRBD2|15|.
TGCAGCGTTGAAGAGAGCGGGAGGTTGGGAGAGACCCAGTACTTC
CSVEESGRLGETQYF
>TRBV19|TRBJ1-2|.|17|once
TGTGCCAGTAGTGCTCCGAACCGGGGCCCACAGAACTATGGCTACACCTTC
CASSAPNRGPQNYGYTF
>TRBV2|TRBJ2-5|TRBD2|16|.
TGTGCCAGCAACTGGGGGTATAGCGGGATACGGGAGACCCAGTACTTC
CASNWGYSGIRETQYF
>TRBV15|TRBJ2-1|TRBD2|18|.
TGTGCCACCAGCAGAGTGGTTGCGGGAGTCTGGTCCTACAATGAGCAGTTCTTC
CATSRVVAGVWSYNEQFF
>TRBV28|TRBJ2-3|TRBD2|16|.
TGTGCCAGCAGTTCACTAGCGGGTTGGGGCACAGATACGCAGTATTTT
CASSSLAGWGTDTQYF
>TRBV27|TRBJ2-3|TRBD2|16|.
TGTGCCAGCAGTTCCCCGGGACTAGCTCTCACAGATACGCAGTATTTT
CASSSPGLALTDTQYF
>TRBV7-7|TRBJ2-1|TRBD2|18|.
TGTGCTAGCAGCCCCCCCTTAGCGGTTAGCGGGAGTGAGCATGAGCAGTTCTTC
CASSPPLAVSGSEHEQFF
>TRBV5-8|TRBJ2-1|.|14|.
TGTGCCAGCAGCCTCCTCAGTAGTCTGGGTGAGCAGTTCTTC
CASSLLSSLGEQFF
>TRBV27|TRBJ2-5|.|11|few
TGTGCCAGCAGTTTGGGGGAGACCCAGTACTTC
CASSLGETQYF
>TRBV4-1|TRBJ1-4|.|16|.
TGCGCCAGCAGCCAATTATCCGGCAGCTCTAATGAAAAACTGTTTTTT
CASSQLSGSSNEKLFF
>TRBV5-4|TRBJ2-1|.|15|.
TGTGCCAGCAGCTTGGCGGGGAGGACAGACAATGAGCAGTTCTTC
CASSLAGRTDNEQFF
>TRBV7-6|TRBJ2-7|.|13|.
TGTGCCAGCAGCTTAACTAGTTCCTACGAGCAGTACTTC
CASSLTSSYEQYF
>TRBV20-1|TRBJ2-7|.|14|.
TGCAGTGCTAGTCAACAGGGCGTAACCTACGAGCAGTACTTC
CSASQQGVTYEQYF
>TRBV18|TRBJ2-7|TRBD2|15|.
TGTGCCAGCTCACCATCGGGACTAGCGGGAAACGAGCAGTACTTC
CASSPSGLAGNEQYF
>TRBV5-6|TRBJ2-7|.|13|.
TGTGCCAGCAGCTTGCTGGGTTTCTACGAGCAGTACTTC
CASSLLGFYEQYF
>TRBV10-3|TRBJ2-7|TRBD1|16|.
TGTGCCATCAGTGAGTGGGGCGGGCAGGGGGCGCGTGAGCAGTACTTC
CAISEWGGQGAREQYF
>TRBV4-3|TRBJ1-2|TRBD1|15|.
TGCGCCAGCAGCCCTATCGACAGGGGAAGGAGTGGCTACACCTTC
CASSPIDRGRSGYTF
>TRBV30|TRBJ1-4|.|14|.
TGTGCCTGGAGCCTAGGGGGTAATAATGAAAAACTGTTTTTT
CAWSLGGNNEKLFF
>TRBV7-8|TRBJ2-7|TRBD2|16|.
TGTGCCAGCAGCTCGGGACTAGCGGGAGGTCCCGACGAGCAGTACTTC
CASSSGLAGGPDEQYF
>TRBV19|TRBJ1-1|.|13|few
TGTGCCAGTAGTATACGACCTAACGCTGAAGCTTTCTTT
CASSIRPNAEAFF
>TRBV2|TRBJ1-5|TRBD1|15|.
TGTGCCAGCAGTAGGCTGGGACAGGGGAGGGAGCCCCAGCATTTT
CASSRLGQGREPQHF
>TRBV7-3|TRBJ2-1|.|16|many
TGTGCCAGCAGCTTAATGGCTCTAGGAGGATACAATGAGCAGTTCTTC
CASSLMALGGYNEQFF
>TRBV11-2|TRBJ2-7|.|12|.
TGTGCCAGCAGCTTCGAGCTCTACGAGCAGTACTTC
CASSFELYEQYF
>TRBV19|TRBJ2-3|.|13|.
TGTGCCAGTAGTCGGATTTTCACAGATACGCAGTATTTT
CASSRIFTDTQYF